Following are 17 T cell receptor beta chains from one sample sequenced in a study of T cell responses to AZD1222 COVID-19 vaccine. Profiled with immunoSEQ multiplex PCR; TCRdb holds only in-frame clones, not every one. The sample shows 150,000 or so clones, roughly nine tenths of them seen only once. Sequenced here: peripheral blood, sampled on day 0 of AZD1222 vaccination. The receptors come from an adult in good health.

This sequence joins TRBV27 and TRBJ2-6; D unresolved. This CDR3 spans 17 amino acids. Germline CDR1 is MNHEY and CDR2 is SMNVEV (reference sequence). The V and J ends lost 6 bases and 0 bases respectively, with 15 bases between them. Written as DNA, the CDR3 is TGTGCCAGCAGGCCGGCCCCGACGGGCTCTGGGGCCAACGTCCTGACTTTC. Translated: CASRPAPTGSGANVLTF.

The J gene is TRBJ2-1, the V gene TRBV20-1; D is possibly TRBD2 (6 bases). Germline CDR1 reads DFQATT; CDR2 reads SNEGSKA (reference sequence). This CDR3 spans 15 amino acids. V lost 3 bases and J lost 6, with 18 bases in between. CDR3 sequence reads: CSASPAGRGGNEQFF. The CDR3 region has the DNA TGCAGTGCTAGTCCCGCGGGTCGGGGAGGCAATGAGCAGTTCTTC.

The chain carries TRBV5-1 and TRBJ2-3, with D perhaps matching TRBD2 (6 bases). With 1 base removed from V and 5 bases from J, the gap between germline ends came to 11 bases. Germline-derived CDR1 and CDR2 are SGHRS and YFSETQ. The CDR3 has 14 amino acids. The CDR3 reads CASSLWRAVDTQYF. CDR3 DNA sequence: TGCGCCAGCAGCTTGTGGAGGGCCGTAGATACGCAGTATTTT.

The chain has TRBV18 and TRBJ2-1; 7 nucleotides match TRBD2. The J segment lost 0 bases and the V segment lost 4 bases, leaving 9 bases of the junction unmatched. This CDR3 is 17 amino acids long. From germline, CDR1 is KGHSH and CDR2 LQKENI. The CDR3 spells CASSRSGTTSSYNEQFF. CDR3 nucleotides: TGTGCCAGCTCACGCTCCGGGACTACGAGCTCCTACAATGAGCAGTTCTTC.

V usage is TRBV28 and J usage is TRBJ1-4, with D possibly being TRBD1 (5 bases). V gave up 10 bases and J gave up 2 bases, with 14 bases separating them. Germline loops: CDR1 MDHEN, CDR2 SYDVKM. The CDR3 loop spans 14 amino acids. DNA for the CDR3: TGTGCCACCTCCGAGGGGCCGACTAATGAAAAACTGTTTTTT. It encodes CATSEGPTNEKLFF.

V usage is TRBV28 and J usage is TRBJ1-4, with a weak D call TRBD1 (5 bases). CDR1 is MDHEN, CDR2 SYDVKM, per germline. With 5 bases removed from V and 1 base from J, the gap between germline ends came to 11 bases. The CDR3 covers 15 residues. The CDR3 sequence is CASSVIGVTNEKLFF. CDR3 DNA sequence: TGTGCCAGCAGTGTGATAGGGGTAACTAATGAAAAACTGTTTTTT.

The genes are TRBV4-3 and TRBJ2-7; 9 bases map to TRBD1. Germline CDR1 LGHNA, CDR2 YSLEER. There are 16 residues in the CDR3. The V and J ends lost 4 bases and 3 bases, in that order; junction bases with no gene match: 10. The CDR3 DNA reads TGCGCCAGCAGCCGGAACAAGGGGACAGGGCGCTACGAGCAGTACTTC. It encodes CASSRNKGTGRYEQYF.

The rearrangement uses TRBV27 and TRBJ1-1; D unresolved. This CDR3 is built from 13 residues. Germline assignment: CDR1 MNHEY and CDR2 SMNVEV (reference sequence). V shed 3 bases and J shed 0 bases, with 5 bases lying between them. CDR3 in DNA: TGTGCCAGCAGTTTTACGATGAACACTGAAGCTTTCTTT. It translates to CASSFTMNTEAFF.

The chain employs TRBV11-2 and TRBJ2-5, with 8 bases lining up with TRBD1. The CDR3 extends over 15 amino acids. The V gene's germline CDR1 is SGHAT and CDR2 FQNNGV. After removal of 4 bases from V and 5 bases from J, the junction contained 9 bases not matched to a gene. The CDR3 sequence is CASSSYRGIRETQYF. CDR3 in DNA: TGTGCCAGCAGCTCCTACAGGGGGATTAGGGAGACCCAGTACTTC.

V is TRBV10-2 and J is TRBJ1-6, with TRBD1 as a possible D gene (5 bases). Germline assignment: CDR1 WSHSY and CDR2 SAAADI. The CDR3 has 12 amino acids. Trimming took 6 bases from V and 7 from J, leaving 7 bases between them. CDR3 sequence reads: CASRPGNSPLHF. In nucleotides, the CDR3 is TGCGCCAGCAGGCCAGGGAATTCACCCCTCCACTTT.

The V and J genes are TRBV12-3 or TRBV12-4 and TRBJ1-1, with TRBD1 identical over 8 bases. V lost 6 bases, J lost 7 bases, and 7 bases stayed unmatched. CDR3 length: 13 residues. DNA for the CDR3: TGTGCCAGCAGGGGTCGGACAGGGCTTGAAGCTTTCTTT. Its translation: CASRGRTGLEAFF.

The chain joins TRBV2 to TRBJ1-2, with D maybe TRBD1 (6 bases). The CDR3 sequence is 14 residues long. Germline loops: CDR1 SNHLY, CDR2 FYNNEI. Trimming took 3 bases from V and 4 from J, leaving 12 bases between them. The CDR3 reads CASSDSGASYGYTF. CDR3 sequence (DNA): TGTGCCAGCAGTGACTCAGGGGCTAGCTATGGCTACACCTTC. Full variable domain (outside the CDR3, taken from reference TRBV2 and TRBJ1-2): EPEVTQTPSHQVTQMGQEVILRCVPISNHLYFYWYRQILGQKVEFLVSFYNNEISEKSEIFDDQFSVERPDGSNFTLKIRSTKLEDSAMYFCASSDSGASYGYTFGSGTRLTVV.

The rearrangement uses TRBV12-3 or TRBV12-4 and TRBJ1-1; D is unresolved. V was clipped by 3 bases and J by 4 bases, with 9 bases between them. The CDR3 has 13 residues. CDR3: CASSLSRGTEAFF. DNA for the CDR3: TGTGCCAGCAGTTTGTCCCGGGGCACTGAAGCTTTCTTT.

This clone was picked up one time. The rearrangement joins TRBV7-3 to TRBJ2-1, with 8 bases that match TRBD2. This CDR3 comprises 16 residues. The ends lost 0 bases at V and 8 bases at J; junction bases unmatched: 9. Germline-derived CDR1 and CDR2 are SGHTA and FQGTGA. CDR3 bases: TGTGCCAGCAGCTTAACCCCACCGGGAGGGAGCCATGAGCAGTTCTTC. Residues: CASSLTPPGGSHEQFF.

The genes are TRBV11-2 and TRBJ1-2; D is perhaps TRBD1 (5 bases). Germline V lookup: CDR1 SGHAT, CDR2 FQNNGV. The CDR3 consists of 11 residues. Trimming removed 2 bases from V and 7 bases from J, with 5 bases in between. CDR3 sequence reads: CASSLRGGYTF. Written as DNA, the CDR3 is TGTGCCAGCAGCTTAAGGGGTGGCTACACCTTC. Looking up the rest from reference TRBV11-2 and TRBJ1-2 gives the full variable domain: EAGVAQSPRYKIIEKRQSVAFWCNPISGHATLYWYQQILGQGPKLLIQFQNNGVVDDSQLPKDRFSAERLKGVDSTLKIQPAKLEDSAVYLCASSLRGGYTFGSGTRLTVV.

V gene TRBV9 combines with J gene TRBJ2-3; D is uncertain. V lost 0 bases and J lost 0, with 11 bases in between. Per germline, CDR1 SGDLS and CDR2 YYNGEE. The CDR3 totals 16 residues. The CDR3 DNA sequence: TGTGCCAGCAGCGTAGTTGGCGGAGCTAGCACAGATACGCAGTATTTT. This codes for CASSVVGGASTDTQYF.

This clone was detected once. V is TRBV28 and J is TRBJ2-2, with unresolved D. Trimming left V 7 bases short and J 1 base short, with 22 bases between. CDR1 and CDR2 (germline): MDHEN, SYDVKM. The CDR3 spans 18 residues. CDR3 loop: CASTKLRGTIGNTGELFF. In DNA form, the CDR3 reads TGTGCCAGCACCAAGCTTAGAGGTACTATTGGGAACACCGGGGAGCTGTTTTTT.